This entry features one T cell receptor (beta chain) sequence. The antigen remains undetermined. The donors were in the approximately 130-subject validation cohort; that cohort was separate from the approximately 700-subject first cohort. This specimen comes from a study of cytomegalovirus exposure and HLA in healthy donors. On the study more broadly: A subsequent analysis stated that the roughly 120 validation repertoires were run on the same platform as the roughly 670 first-cohort repertoires.

Whole-study findings and limits: High sensitivity and specificity were reportedly achieved when the classifier diagnosed cytomegalovirus status. Clusters of TCRs from the first cohort tended to co-occur in the 100 to 150 validation repertoires (as a later analysis found).

Using immunoSEQ multiplex PCR, the repertoire was profiled, and TCRdb retains in-frame clones only, with some absent. The data hold 150,000 or so clones, with about 82% observed a single time. The sequenced sample consisted of PBMCs. This TCR derives from a human donor in good health.

The CDR3 DNA follows: TGTGCCTGGAGTCGAGACAGCTACGAGCAGTACTTC. Translating it yields CAWSRDSYEQYF. The chain couples TRBV30 to TRBJ2-7; possibly TRBD1 for D (5 bases). The CDR3 is 12 amino acids. Trimming cost V 2 bases and J 3 bases, with 8 bases left between them. CDR1 and CDR2 from the germline V gene are GTSNPN and SVGIG (reference sequence).